One and the same sample provided the 30 T cell receptor beta chains below, sequenced in a study of T cells after yellow fever vaccination. In TCRdb, the 5' RACE reads were re-called with MiXCR into one record per CDR3 protein. The sample contains approximately 300,000 distinct CDR3 sequences, over 8.5% of which appear only once. The sample in question was CD4+ T cells sorted from PBMCs, obtained 45 days after the yellow fever booster vaccination. All receptors come from a man aged 18-30 years who received the YFV17D yellow fever vaccine.

This clonotype came up many times. CDR3 DNA: TGTGCCACCGTGGACAGGGGGACCTCCCACACTGAAGCTTTCTTT. Residues: CATVDRGTSHTEAFF. This chain connects TRBV5-4 to TRBJ1-1; 10 bases align to TRBD1. V lost 9 bases, J lost 3 bases, and 11 bases stayed unmatched. The CDR3 contains 15 residues. Germline V gene lookup returns CDR1 SGHNT and CDR2 YYREEE (reference sequence). Drawing the rest from reference TRBV5-4 and TRBJ1-1, the complete variable domain is ETGVTQSPTHLIKTRGQQVTLRCSSQSGHNTVSWYQQALGQGPQFIFQYYREEENGRGNFPPRFSGLQFPNYSSELNVNALELDDSALYLCATVDRGTSHTEAFFGQGTRLTVV.

This chain uses TRBV7-2 with TRBJ2-7; 9 bases align to TRBD1. CDR1 is SGHTA, CDR2 FQGNSA, per germline. The CDR3 runs 15 residues. The junction had 9 bases not matched to a gene; V was cut back by 6 bases and J by 3 bases. This CDR3 reads CASRRTGTGHYEQYF. Written as DNA, the CDR3 is TGTGCCAGCAGGCGGACCGGGACAGGGCACTACGAGCAGTACTTC.

This clonotype occurred many times. The chain recombines TRBV7-2 with TRBJ2-5, with 13 nucleotides matching TRBD2. J gave up 7 bases and V 4 bases, and 6 bases lay outside the gene matches. The CDR3 is made up of 15 amino acids. Germline CDR1 is SGHTA and CDR2 is FQGNSA. The CDR3 region has the DNA TGTGCCAGCAGCTGGACTAGCGGGGGCCCAGGGACCCAGTACTTC. This codes for CASSWTSGGPGTQYF. Full variable domain (missing parts from reference TRBV7-2 and TRBJ2-5): GAGVSQSPSNKVTEKGKDVELRCDPISGHTALYWYRQSLGQGLEFLIYFQGNSAPDKSGLPSDRFSAERTGGSVSTLTIQRTQQEDSAVYLCASSWTSGGPGTQYFGPGTRLLVL.

The DNA of the CDR3 is TGTGCCAGCTCACCCCTCTCCGATTCGGAGCAGTACGTC. It encodes CASSPLSDSEQYV. The J gene is TRBJ2-7, the V gene TRBV18, with D unclear. The CDR3 sequence is 13 residues long. The V and J ends lost 3 bases and 7 bases respectively, with 13 bases between them. Looked up from germline, CDR1 is KGHSH and CDR2 is LQKENI.

V and J are TRBV5-5 and TRBJ2-6; D is possibly TRBD2 (6 bases). Germline CDR1 SGHKS, CDR2 YYEKEE (reference sequence). The CDR3 runs 15 residues. V was clipped by 4 bases and J by 2 bases, with 10 bases between them. CDR3 amino acids: CASSPGRTGANVLTF. The DNA of the CDR3 is TGTGCCAGCAGCCCCGGGAGAACTGGGGCCAACGTCCTGACTTTC.

This clonotype was recorded a few times. The chain carries TRBV3-1 and TRBJ2-2, with a weak D call TRBD1 (5 bases). The CDR3 has 12 amino acids. Germline lookup yields CDR1 LGHDT and CDR2 YNNKEL (reference sequence). V was pared by 0 bases and J by 9 bases, with 5 bases between. The CDR3 DNA reads TGTGCCAGCAGCCAAGAGGACAGGGAGCTGTTTTTT. This encodes CASSQEDRELFF. The whole variable domain, remainder taken from reference TRBV3-1 and TRBJ2-2, is DTAVSQTPKYLVTQMGNDKSIKCEQNLGHDTMYWYKQDSKKFLKIMFSYNNKELIINETVPNRFSPKSPDKAHLNLHINSLELGDSAVYFCASSQEDRELFFGEGSRLTVL.

DNA of the CDR3: TGTGCCAGCAGTTTTATGGGGTCGGTAGATACGCAGTATTTT. This sequence encodes CASSFMGSVDTQYF. The chain couples TRBV12-3 or TRBV12-4 to TRBJ2-3, with D hard to call. Trimming stripped 3 bases from V and 5 bases from J, with 12 bases between. CDR3 length: 14 amino acids.

The chain carries TRBV5-6 and TRBJ2-5; 9 bases match TRBD2. CDR3 size: 14 residues. The germline V gene has CDR1 SGHDT and CDR2 YYEEEE. The trim removed 4 bases at V and 3 bases at J, leaving 4 bases unmatched. The CDR3 nucleotides are TGTGCCAGCAGCCCAGCGGGGGGCGAAGAGACCCAGTACTTC. Amino acids: CASSPAGGEETQYF.

This sequence joins TRBV29-1 and TRBJ2-5; D is possibly TRBD2 (6 bases). The length of the CDR3 is 16 residues. Germline CDR1 SQVTM, CDR2 ANQGSEA. The germline V and J ends were trimmed by 4 bases and 2 bases, with 20 bases remaining between them. The CDR3 nucleotides are TGCAGCGTTGGGGGGGAGTTTAGCGGAAAGCAAGAGACCCAGTACTTC. This gives the protein CSVGGEFSGKQETQYF.

For this clonotype: The DNA is left out, because the CDR3 cannot be placed on it with certainty; the CDR3 is given as TCRdb lists it. This sequence joins TRBV24-1 and TRBJ2-2. Germline-derived CDR1 and CDR2 are KGHDR and SFDVKD. 13 amino acids form the CDR3, both terminal residues included. The CDR3 sequence: CATSDSAGELFFF.

This clonotype was detected many times. The chain has TRBV2 and TRBJ2-3; D not resolved. From germline, CDR1 is SNHLY and CDR2 FYNNEI. Trimming took off 7 bases at V and 1 base at J, with 12 bases between the two ends. The CDR3 is 14 amino acids. The CDR3 DNA reads TGTGCCAGCATCCCCAGTATGGGCACAGATACGCAGTATTTT. Residues: CASIPSMGTDTQYF.

This clonotype occurred a few times. DNA of the CDR3: TGTGCCAGCAGTACGGGGATTGGCGGCACAGATACGCAGTATTTT. This codes for CASSTGIGGTDTQYF. The J gene is TRBJ2-3, the V gene TRBV7-9; D is perhaps TRBD2 (5 bases). The CDR3 runs 15 residues. The germline CDR1 and CDR2 sequences are SEHNR and FQNEAQ (reference sequence). V lost 6 bases and J lost 1, with 14 bases in between.

The chain has TRBV30 and TRBJ1-5, with 7 bases aligning to TRBD1. The V segment lost 2 bases and the J segment 4 bases; nucleotides outside the gene matches: 2. Germline CDR1 reads GTSNPN; CDR2 reads SVGIG (reference sequence). The CDR3 has 13 amino acids. CDR3 sequence reads: CAWSSGGNQPQHF. CDR3 coding DNA: TGTGCCTGGAGTTCAGGGGGGAATCAGCCCCAGCATTTT.

V is TRBV6-6 and J is TRBJ2-7; no clear D. Germline CDR1 reads MNHNY; CDR2 reads SVGAGI (reference sequence). CDR3 size: 14 residues. Trimming removed 6 bases from V and 2 bases from J, with 14 bases in between. In nucleotides, the CDR3 is TGTGCCAGCAGCCGTTTAGTAGGGACCTACGAGCAGTACGTC. Protein sequence: CASSRLVGTYEQYV.

The CDR3 nucleotides are TGTGCCAGCAACCTGGAAGGGGGTGCAGATACGCAGTATTTT. Translating it yields CASNLEGGADTQYF. V gene TRBV7-2 combines with J gene TRBJ2-3, with a weak D call TRBD1 (6 bases). V was clipped by 7 bases and J by 4 bases, with 15 bases between them. The length of the CDR3 is 14 residues. Germline-derived CDR1 and CDR2 are SGHTA and FQGNSA.

The chain recombines TRBV20-1 with TRBJ2-3; tentatively, D is TRBD1 (5 bases). Germline V gene lookup returns CDR1 DFQATT and CDR2 SNEGSKA (reference sequence). V dropped 6 bases and J dropped 4 bases, with 14 bases sitting between them. This CDR3 is built from 13 residues. The CDR3 protein is CSAQDPGPDTQYF. CDR3 DNA: TGCAGTGCACAGGACCCGGGCCCAGATACGCAGTATTTT.

In DNA form, the CDR3 reads TGCGCCAGCAGCTCGCTCCGTTCCAATGAGCAGTTCTTC. Translated, it gives CASSSLRSNEQFF. The chain couples TRBV5-1 to TRBJ2-1, with D unresolved. With 3 bases removed from V and 6 bases from J, the gap between germline ends came to 10 bases. From germline, CDR1 is SGHRS and CDR2 YFSETQ. This CDR3 is built from 13 residues.

This clonotype was counted a few times. The chain links TRBV6-5 to TRBJ2-3; D is possibly TRBD1 or TRBD2 (5 bases each). V was cut by 2 bases and J by 0 bases, with 9 bases left in between. Per germline, CDR1 MNHEY and CDR2 SVGAGI. CDR3 length: 15 amino acids. In DNA, the CDR3 is TGTGCCAGCAGTTACAGGGACGGGAGCACAGATACGCAGTATTTT. Translated, it gives CASSYRDGSTDTQYF.

This clonotype was recorded a few times. The genes are TRBV5-4 and TRBJ1-2; D perhaps matches TRBD1 (6 bases). Trimming removed 3 bases at V and 4 bases at J, with 13 bases between. Germline values: CDR1 SGHNT, CDR2 YYREEE (reference sequence). The CDR3 runs 14 residues. The CDR3 DNA reads as TGTGCCAGCAGCTCAGACAGGATTCTCTATGGCTACACCTTC. Translating gives CASSSDRILYGYTF.

The V and J genes are TRBV12-3 or TRBV12-4 and TRBJ2-4; D remains unclear. Deletions cut 3 bases from V and 0 bases from J, with 21 bases between. The CDR3 consists of 19 residues. The CDR3 DNA reads TGTGCCAGCAGTTTTCGGAGTTTGACGCCGTTACTAGCCAAAAACATTCAGTACTTC. It yields the protein CASSFRSLTPLLAKNIQYF.

A few counts support this clonotype. This chain joins TRBV7-2 and TRBJ2-5; D unresolved. This CDR3 has 15 amino acids. V was shortened by 1 base and J by 5 bases, with 14 bases between the two germline ends. CDR1 and CDR2 (germline): SGHTA, FQGNSA. CDR3 in DNA: TGTGCCAGCAGCTTAGATTCTAATCCCCTGGAGACCCAGTACTTC. Protein: CASSLDSNPLETQYF.

The chain is built from TRBV5-1 and TRBJ1-4; TRBD1 might be the D (5 bases). V was shortened by 0 bases and J by 11 bases, with 17 bases between the two germline ends. This CDR3 contains 15 residues. The germline CDR1 and CDR2 sequences are SGHRS and YFSETQ. The CDR3 DNA is TGCGCCAGCAGCTTGGAAGTGAACCCGGAGGGGAAACTGTTTTTT. It is translated as CASSLEVNPEGKLFF.

This clonotype was detected ten times or more. V is TRBV24-1 and J is TRBJ1-5, with D possibly being TRBD1 (5 bases). CDR3 size: 14 residues. Germline assignment: CDR1 KGHDR and CDR2 SFDVKD. The V end was cut by 1 base, the J end by 9 bases, with 12 bases between. The CDR3 loop reads CATSDFYRDSPQHF. The DNA for the CDR3 is TGTGCCACCAGTGATTTCTATAGGGACTCGCCCCAGCATTTT.

This clonotype occurred a few times. This chain uses TRBV5-4 with TRBJ2-1; maybe TRBD1 (5 bases). Per germline, CDR1 SGHNT and CDR2 YYREEE (reference sequence). The CDR3 spans 15 residues. Trimming took off 0 bases at V and 8 bases at J, with 15 bases between the two ends. CDR3 in amino acids: CASSLGGSRVYEQFF. The CDR3 DNA reads TGTGCCAGCAGCTTGGGGGGCTCCAGGGTTTATGAGCAGTTCTTC.

The chain combines TRBV28 with TRBJ2-5, with 10 bases lining up with TRBD2. Germline V lookup: CDR1 MDHEN, CDR2 SYDVKM. This CDR3 is built from 16 residues. Trimming removed 7 bases from V and 2 bases from J; junction bases left unmatched: 10. CDR3: CASTLWVAGGQETQYF. CDR3 bases: TGTGCCAGCACCCTATGGGTAGCGGGGGGTCAAGAGACCCAGTACTTC.

This clonotype was observed a handful of times. V is TRBV6-6 and J is TRBJ2-6; D not certain. Germline V gene lookup returns CDR1 MNHNY and CDR2 SVGAGI (reference sequence). This CDR3 is built from 12 residues. V gave up 8 bases and J gave up 0 bases, with 2 bases separating them. This CDR3 is CASHSGANVLTF. CDR3 DNA: TGTGCCAGCCACTCTGGGGCCAACGTCCTGACTTTC.

The chain links TRBV7-9 to TRBJ2-3, with 8 positions matching TRBD2. CDR1 is SEHNR, CDR2 FQNEAQ, per germline (reference sequence). Trimming at V came to 5 bases and at J to 6 bases, leaving 7 bases not matched to a gene. The CDR3 spans 14 residues. CDR3 DNA: TGTGCCAGCAGCCCCAGCGGGGGCTTGGATACGCAGTATTTT. Its translation: CASSPSGGLDTQYF.

This clonotype was detected only a few times. The chain couples TRBV7-2 to TRBJ1-6; 7 bases match TRBD1. Germline trimming cut 5 bases from V and 4 bases from J; bases unmatched to any gene: 11. Germline V CDR1 and CDR2: SGHTA, FQGNSA. CDR3 size: 17 residues. This CDR3 is CASSLSVGTVYNSPLHF. DNA of the CDR3: TGTGCCAGCAGCCTCTCGGTCGGGACAGTGTATAATTCACCCCTCCACTTT.

The chain joins TRBV5-6 to TRBJ1-1, with D possibly TRBD1 on 6 matching bases. The CDR3 runs 18 residues. Germline CDR1 SGHDT, CDR2 YYEEEE. V lost 5 bases to trimming and J lost 5 bases, with 28 bases between them. The DNA for the CDR3 is TGTGCCAGCAGTCGGACGGTTGCGGGGGCCGGCGGGAGGACTGAAGCTTTCTTT. Translating gives CASSRTVAGAGGRTEAFF.

The chain uses TRBV11-2 and TRBJ2-5; 7 bases fit TRBD2. This CDR3 spans 17 amino acids. Germline V gene lookup returns CDR1 SGHAT and CDR2 FQNNGV. V lost 5 bases and J lost 2; bases outside the gene matches: 14. The CDR3 nucleotides are TGTGCCAGCAGCAGAGCCCCGGGAGGTGGGCGGCAAGAGACCCAGTACTTC. Amino acid sequence: CASSRAPGGGRQETQYF.